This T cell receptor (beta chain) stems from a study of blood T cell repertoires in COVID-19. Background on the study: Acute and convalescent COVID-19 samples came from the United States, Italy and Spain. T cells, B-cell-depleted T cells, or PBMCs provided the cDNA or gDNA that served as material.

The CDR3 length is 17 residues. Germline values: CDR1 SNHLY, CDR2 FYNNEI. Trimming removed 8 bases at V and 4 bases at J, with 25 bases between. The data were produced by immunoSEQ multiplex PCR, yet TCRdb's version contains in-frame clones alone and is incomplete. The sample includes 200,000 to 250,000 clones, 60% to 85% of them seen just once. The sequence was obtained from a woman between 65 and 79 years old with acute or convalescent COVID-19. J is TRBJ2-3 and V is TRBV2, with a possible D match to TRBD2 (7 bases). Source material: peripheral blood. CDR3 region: CASPGGGGTPRADTQYF. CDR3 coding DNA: TGTGCCAGCCCTGGAGGGGGGGGGACTCCCCGAGCAGATACGCAGTATTTT. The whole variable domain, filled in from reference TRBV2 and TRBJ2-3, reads EPEVTQTPSHQVTQMGQEVILRCVPISNHLYFYWYRQILGQKVEFLVSFYNNEISEKSEIFDDQFSVERPDGSNFTLKIRSTKLEDSAMYFCASPGGGGTPRADTQYFGPGTRLTVL.